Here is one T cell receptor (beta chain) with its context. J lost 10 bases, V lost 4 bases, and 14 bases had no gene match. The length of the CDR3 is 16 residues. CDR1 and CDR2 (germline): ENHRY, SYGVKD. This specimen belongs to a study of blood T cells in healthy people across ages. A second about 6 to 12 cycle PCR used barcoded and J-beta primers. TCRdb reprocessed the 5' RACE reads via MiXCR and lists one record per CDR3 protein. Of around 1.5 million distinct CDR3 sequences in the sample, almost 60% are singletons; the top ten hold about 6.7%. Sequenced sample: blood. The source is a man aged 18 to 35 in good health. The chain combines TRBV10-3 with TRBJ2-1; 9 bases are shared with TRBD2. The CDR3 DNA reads TGTGCCATCAGTGGATCCGGGACTAGCATCCTGAGGGAGCAGTTCTTC. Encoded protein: CAISGSGTSILREQFF.